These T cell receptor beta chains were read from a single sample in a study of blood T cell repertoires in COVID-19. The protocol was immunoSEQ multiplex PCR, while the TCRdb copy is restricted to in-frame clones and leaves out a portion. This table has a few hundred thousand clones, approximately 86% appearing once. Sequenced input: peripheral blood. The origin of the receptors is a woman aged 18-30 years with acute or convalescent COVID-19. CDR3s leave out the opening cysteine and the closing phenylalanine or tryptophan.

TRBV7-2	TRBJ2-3	ASSSSPLAGGFATDTQY
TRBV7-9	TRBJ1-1	ASSLEQGNTEAF
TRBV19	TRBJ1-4	ASSTPGLINEKLF
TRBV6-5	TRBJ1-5	ASTERQAYQPQH
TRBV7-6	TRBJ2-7	ASSSSLNYEQY
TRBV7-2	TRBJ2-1	ASSQQTSGRFNEQF
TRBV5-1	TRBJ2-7	ASSLVPGQGYEQY
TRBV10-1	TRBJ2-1	ASSESGLAYNEQF
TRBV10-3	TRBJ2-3	AIRDRYADTQY
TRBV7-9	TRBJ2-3	ASSSGLAGTSTDTQY
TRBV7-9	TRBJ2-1	ASSLGLALGEQF
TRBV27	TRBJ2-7	ASSLFASYEQY
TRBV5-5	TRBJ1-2	ASSLRNLANYGYT
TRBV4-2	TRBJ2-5	ASSRNRGGASTETQY
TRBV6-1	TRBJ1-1	ASSDLMGPEAF
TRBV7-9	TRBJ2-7	ASTPGRGRGTYEQY
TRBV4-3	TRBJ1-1	ASSQDQDRGTEAF
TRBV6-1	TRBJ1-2	ASSEWGRKKGYT
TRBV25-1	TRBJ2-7	ASTGQGPYEQY
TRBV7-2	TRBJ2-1	ASTLGGRTYNEQF
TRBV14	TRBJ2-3	ASSQGLAGVVDTQY
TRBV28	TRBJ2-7	ASSLGGGTSGTYEQY
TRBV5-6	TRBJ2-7	ASSFYRASYEQY
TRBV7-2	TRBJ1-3	ASSSLGVGVSGNTIY
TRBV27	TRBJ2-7	ASSLRYPPTWEQY
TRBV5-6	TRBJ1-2	ASSMLGLYYGYT
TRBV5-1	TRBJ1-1	ASSLPGTGRPNTEAF
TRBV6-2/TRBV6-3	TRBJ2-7	ASSFPGQRGSYEQY
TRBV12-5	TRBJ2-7	ASGISGTGGTEQY
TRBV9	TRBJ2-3	ASSVVGGLAGVADTQY
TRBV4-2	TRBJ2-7	ASSQDVFIGGEQY
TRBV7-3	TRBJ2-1	ASSSQGSEQF
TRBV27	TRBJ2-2	ASRDDRAAGELF
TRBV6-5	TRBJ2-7	ASQGTGGYEQY
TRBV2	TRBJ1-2	ASSEARTNYGYT
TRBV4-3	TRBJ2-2	ASSPWTGEGGELF
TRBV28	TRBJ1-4	ASSLGTEGKTNEKLF
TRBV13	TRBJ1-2	ASSEDVRVGYGYT
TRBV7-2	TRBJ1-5	ASSLVWSGPQH
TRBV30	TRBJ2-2	AWRNSKQGDTGELF
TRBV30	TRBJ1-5	AWTLGLNQPQH
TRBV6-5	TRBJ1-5	ASSPDRLSNQPQH
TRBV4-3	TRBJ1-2	ASSQYGDSFYGYT
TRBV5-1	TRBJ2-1	ASSAIAGAEF
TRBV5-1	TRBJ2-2	ASSSGVGELF
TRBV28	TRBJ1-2	ASSSFPPGGYGYT
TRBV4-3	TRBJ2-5	ASSQVNRETQY
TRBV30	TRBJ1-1	AWTLGQATWAEAF
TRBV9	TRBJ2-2	ASSVGASGNTGELF
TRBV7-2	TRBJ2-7	ASRRGTGGYEQY
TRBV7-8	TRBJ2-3	ASSAGADTQY